The text below deals with one T cell receptor (beta chain). The data derive from a study of PD-1 blockade in classical Hodgkin lymphoma. V dropped 1 base and J dropped 2 bases, with 7 bases sitting between them. The CDR3 is made up of 14 amino acids. Germline CDR1 reads SGHNT; CDR2 reads YYREEE (reference sequence). Each and every patient relapsed after autologous stem cell transplantation, and patients got differing brentuximab vedotin exposure. TCRdb's copy holds only in-frame clones and misses some; the assay was immunoSEQ multiplex PCR. This table has over 50,000 clones, 81% appearing once. The chain has TRBV5-4 and TRBJ2-1, with TRBD1 as a possible D gene (5 bases). Sequenced here: peripheral blood mononuclear cells (PBMCs), sampled at baseline. This sequence originates from a human donor with classical Hodgkin lymphoma. CDR3 amino acids: CASSLRQTYNEQFF. The CDR3 nucleotides read TGTGCCAGCAGCTTGCGACAGACCTACAATGAGCAGTTCTTC.